Following are 2 T cell receptor beta chains from one sample sequenced in a study of siplizumab effects on memory and regulatory T cells. Sequencing used immunoSEQ multiplex PCR; TCRdb keeps in-frame clones, though not all of them. The repertoire holds about 50,000 clones, with roughly 93% as singletons. Sequencing used CD8+ T cells sorted from blood. All receptors come from a human donor in good health.

The chain has TRBV7-8 and TRBJ1-1; D is unclear. The CDR3 has 17 residues. Germline CDR1 SGHVS, CDR2 FQNEAQ. Between the trimmed V and J ends, which lost 3 bases and 0 bases, there was a span of 17 bases. This CDR3 is CASSFGLGGEVNTEAFF. DNA of the CDR3: TGTGCCAGCAGCTTTGGGTTGGGTGGGGAAGTGAACACTGAAGCTTTCTTT.

The CDR3 spells CASSPGTTTDTQYF. DNA for the CDR3: TGTGCCAGCAGTCCCGGGACCACCACAGATACGCAGTATTTT. The chain joins TRBV27 to TRBJ2-3; the D call may be TRBD1 or TRBD2 (5 bases each). The V end was cut by 5 bases, the J end by 2 bases, with 11 bases between. The CDR3 extends over 14 amino acids. Germline assignment: CDR1 MNHEY and CDR2 SMNVEV (reference sequence).